This T cell receptor (beta chain) emerged from a study of blood T cell repertoires in COVID-19. Study-level information: Researchers got acute and convalescent COVID-19 samples from the United States, Italy and Spain. From T cells, B-cell-depleted T cells, or PBMCs came the material, which was cDNA or gDNA.

Original data processing: Reference gene primer amplification yielded estimated nucleated cell counts. The assay was immunoSEQ multiplex PCR, and TCRdb's table has in-frame clones only and misses some. The DNA gave D and trimming, while V, J and clone size come from that table. The sample lists about 140,000 clones; about 86% were seen once. This clone was picked up one time. This CDR3 spans 16 amino acids. The germline V gene encodes CDR1 SGHRS and CDR2 YFSETQ. The junction had 3 bases not matched to a gene; V was cut back by 0 bases and J by 0 bases. Sequencing input: peripheral blood. The V call is TRBV5-1, the J call TRBJ1-3, with TRBD1 identical over 7 bases. The receptor comes from a woman in her sixties with acute or convalescent COVID-19. The CDR3 bases are TGCGCCAGCAGCTTGGGGGCAGGGGGCTCTGGAAACACCATATATTTT. This gives the protein CASSLGAGGSGNTIYF.